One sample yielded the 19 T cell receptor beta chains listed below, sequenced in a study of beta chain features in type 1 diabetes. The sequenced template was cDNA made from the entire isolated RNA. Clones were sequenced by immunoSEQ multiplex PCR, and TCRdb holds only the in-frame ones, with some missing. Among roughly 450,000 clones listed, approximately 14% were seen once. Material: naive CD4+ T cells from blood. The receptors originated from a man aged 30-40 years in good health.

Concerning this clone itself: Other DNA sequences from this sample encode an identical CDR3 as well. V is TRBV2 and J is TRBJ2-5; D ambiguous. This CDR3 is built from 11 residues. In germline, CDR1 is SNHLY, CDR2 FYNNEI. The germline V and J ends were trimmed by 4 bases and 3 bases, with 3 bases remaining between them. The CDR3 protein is CASSVKETQYF. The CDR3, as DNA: TGTGCCAGCAGTGTTAAAGAGACCCAGTACTTC. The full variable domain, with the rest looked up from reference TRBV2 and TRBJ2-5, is EPEVTQTPSHQVTQMGQEVILRCVPISNHLYFYWYRQILGQKVEFLVSFYNNEISEKSEIFDDQFSVERPDGSNFTLKIRSTKLEDSAMYFCASSVKETQYFGPGTRLLVL.

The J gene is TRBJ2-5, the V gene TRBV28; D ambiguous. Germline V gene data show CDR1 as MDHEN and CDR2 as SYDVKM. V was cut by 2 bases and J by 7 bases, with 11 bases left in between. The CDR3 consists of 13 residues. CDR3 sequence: CASSLTEYGTQYF. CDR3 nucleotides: TGTGCCAGCAGTTTAACTGAATATGGGACCCAGTACTTC.

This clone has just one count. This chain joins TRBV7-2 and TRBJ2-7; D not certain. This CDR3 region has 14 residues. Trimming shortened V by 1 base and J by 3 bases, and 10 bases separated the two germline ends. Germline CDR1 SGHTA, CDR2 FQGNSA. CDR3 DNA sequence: TGTGCCAGCAGCTTAGATCCCAGGAGCTACGAGCAGTACGTC. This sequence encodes CASSLDPRSYEQYV.

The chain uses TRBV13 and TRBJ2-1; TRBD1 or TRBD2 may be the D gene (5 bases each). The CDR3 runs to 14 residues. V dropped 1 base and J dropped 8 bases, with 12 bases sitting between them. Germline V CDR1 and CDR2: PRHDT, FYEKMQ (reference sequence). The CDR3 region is CASSLVGTRHEQFF. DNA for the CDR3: TGTGCCAGCAGCTTAGTTGGGACGAGGCATGAGCAGTTCTTC.

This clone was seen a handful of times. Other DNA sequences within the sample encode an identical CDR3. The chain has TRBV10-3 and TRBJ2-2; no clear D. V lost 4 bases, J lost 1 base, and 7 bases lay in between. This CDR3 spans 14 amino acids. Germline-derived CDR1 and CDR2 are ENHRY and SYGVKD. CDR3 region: CAISVSGNTGELFF. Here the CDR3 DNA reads TGTGCCATCAGTGTTTCAGGGAACACCGGGGAGCTGTTTTTT.

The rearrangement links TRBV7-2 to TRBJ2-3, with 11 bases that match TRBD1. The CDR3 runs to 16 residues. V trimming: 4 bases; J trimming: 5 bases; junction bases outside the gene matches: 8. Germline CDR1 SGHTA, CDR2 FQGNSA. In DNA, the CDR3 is TGTGCCAGCAGCTACGGGACAGGGGGATTGGGAGATACGCAGTATTTT. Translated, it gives CASSYGTGGLGDTQYF.

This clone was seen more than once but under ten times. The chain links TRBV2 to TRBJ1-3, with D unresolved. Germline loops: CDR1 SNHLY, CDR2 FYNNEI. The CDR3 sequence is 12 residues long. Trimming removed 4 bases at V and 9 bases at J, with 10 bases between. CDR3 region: CASSVSSGTIYF. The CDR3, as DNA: TGTGCCAGCAGTGTCTCCAGCGGCACCATATATTTT.

The CDR3 sequence is CASSQAVRRLAGVNEQFF. CDR3 in DNA: TGCGCCAGCAGCCAAGCAGTTCGACGGCTAGCGGGAGTCAATGAGCAGTTCTTC. This chain uses TRBV4-3 with TRBJ2-1; 10 nucleotides agree with TRBD2. Per the germline V gene, CDR1 is LGHNA and CDR2 is YSLEER. V was clipped by 1 base and J by 6 bases; unmatched bases: 12. This CDR3 contains 18 residues.

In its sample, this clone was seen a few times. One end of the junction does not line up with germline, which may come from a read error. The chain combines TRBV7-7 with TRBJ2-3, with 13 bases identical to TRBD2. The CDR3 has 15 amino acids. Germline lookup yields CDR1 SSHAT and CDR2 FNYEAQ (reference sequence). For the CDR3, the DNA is TGTGCTAGCAGCCCAGGGACTAGCGGGATTGATACGCAGTATTTT. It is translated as CASSPGTSGIDTQYF.

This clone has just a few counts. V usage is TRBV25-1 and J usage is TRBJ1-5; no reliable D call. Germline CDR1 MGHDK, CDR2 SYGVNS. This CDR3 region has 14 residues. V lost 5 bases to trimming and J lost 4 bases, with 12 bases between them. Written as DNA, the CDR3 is TGTGCCAGCAGTCCCAGTATGGCAAATCAGCCCCAGCATTTT. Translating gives CASSPSMANQPQHF.

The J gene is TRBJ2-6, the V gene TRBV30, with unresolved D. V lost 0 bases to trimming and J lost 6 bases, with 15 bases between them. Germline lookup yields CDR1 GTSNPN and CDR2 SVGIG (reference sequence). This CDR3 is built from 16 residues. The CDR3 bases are TGTGCCTGGAGTGTAACCCGTACCCCTGAGGCCAACGTCCTGACTTTC. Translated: CAWSVTRTPEANVLTF. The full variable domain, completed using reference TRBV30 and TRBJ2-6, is SQTIHQWPATLVQPVGSPLSLECTVEGTSNPNLYWYRQAAGRGLQLLFYSVGIGQISSEVPQNLSASRPQDRQFILSSKKLLLSDSGFYLCAWSVTRTPEANVLTFGAGSRLTVL.

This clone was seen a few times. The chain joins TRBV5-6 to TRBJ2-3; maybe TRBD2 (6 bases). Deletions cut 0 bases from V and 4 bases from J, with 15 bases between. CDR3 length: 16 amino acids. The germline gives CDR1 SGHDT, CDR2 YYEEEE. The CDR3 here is CASSLVRAGRPDTQYF. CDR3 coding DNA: TGTGCCAGCAGCTTGGTTCGAGCAGGGAGGCCAGATACGCAGTATTTT.

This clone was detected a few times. This chain's CDR3 is CASGREGLGYGYTF. Here the CDR3 DNA reads TGTGCCAGCGGCCGGGAGGGGCTGGGGTATGGCTACACCTTC. The chain has TRBV6-5 and TRBJ1-2; possibly TRBD1 for D (5 bases). V was shortened by 8 bases and J by 5 bases, with 18 bases between the two germline ends. Germline loops: CDR1 MNHEY, CDR2 SVGAGI. The CDR3 is 14 amino acids.

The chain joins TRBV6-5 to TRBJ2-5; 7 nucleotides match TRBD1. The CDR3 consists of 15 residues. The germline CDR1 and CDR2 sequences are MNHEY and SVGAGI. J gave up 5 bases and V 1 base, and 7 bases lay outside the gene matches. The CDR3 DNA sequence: TGTGCCAGCAGTTACTTACGACAGGGCTGGGAGACCCAGTACTTC. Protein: CASSYLRQGWETQYF.

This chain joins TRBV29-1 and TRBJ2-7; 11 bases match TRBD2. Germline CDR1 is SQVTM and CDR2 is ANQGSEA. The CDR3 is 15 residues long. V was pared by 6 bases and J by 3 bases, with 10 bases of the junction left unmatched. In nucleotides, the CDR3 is TGCAGCGTCTCACGGGGGACTAGCGGTTACTACGAGCAGTACTTC. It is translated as CSVSRGTSGYYEQYF.

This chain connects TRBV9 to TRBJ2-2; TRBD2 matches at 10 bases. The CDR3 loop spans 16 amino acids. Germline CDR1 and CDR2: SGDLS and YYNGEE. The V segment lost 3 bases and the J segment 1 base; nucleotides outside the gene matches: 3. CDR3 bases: TGTGCCAGCAGCGGTTCTAGCGGGGGGAACACCGGGGAGCTGTTTTTT. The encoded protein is CASSGSSGGNTGELFF.

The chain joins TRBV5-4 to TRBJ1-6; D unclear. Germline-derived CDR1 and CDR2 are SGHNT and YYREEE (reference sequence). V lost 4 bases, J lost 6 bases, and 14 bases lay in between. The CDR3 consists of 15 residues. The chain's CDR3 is CASSPGGGTNSPLHF. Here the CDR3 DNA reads TGTGCCAGCAGCCCGGGCGGCGGAACTAATTCACCCCTCCACTTT.

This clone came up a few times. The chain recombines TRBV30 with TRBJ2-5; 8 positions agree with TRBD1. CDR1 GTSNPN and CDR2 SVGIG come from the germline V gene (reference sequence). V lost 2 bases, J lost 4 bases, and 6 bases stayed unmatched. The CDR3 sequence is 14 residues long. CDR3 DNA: TGTGCCTGGAGTCGGGACAGGAGGGTAGAGACCCAGTACTTC. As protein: CAWSRDRRVETQYF.

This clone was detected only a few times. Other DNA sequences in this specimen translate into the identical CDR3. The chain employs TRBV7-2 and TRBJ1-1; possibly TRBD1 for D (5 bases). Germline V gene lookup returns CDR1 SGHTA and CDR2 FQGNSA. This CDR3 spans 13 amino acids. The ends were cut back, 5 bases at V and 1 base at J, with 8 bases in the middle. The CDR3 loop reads CASSRDRNTEAFF. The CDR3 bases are TGTGCCAGCAGCCGCGACAGGAACACTGAAGCTTTCTTT.